The rows below give T cell receptor beta chains drawn from one sample of a study of T cell repertoires in cytomegalovirus infection. TCRdb fed the reads into MiXCR, producing one record per CDR3 protein. The profile shows fewer than 650,000 distinct CDR3 sequences, around 40% of them singletons. These receptors lack a known antigen. This material consisted of cultured PBMCs, taken from culture after CMV antigen stimulation. The receptor source for this set is a human donor in good health (CMV status not recorded). Some clones in this sample may be carry-over from other donors' samples. CDR3s include the opening cysteine and the closing phenylalanine or tryptophan. D genes are given only for firm matches. Clone size appears in some rows only: once, few, many, or a class for an expanded clone.

>15|TRBJ2-2|few|TRBV7-2|TRBD1
CASSLQGAVAGELFF
TGTGCCAGCAGCTTACAGGGGGCCGTTGCCGGGGAGCTGTTTTTT
>19|TRBJ2-7|.|TRBV24-1|TRBD2
CATSSLGVTSGLAAYEQYF
TGTGCCACCAGTAGCCTCGGCGTCACATCGGGACTAGCGGCCTACGAGCAGTACTTC
>19|TRBJ2-3|few|TRBV7-6|TRBD2
CASSLASGTSGGWGDTQYF
TGTGCCAGCAGCTTAGCTTCCGGGACTAGCGGGGGATGGGGAGATACGCAGTATTTT
>19|TRBJ2-1|.|TRBV11-2|TRBD2
CASSSRTSGSLRSYNEQFF
TGTGCCAGCAGCTCCAGGACTAGCGGGAGTTTAAGGTCCTACAATGAGCAGTTCTTC
>14|TRBJ2-7|few|TRBV6-6|.
CASNPSGRYYEQYF
TGTGCCAGCAACCCATCGGGACGCTACTACGAGCAGTACTTC
>17|TRBJ1-1|.|TRBV10-3|TRBD1
CAISGPDRGAVNTEAFF
TGTGCCATCAGTGGTCCGGACAGGGGGGCTGTGAACACTGAAGCTTTCTTT
>17|TRBJ1-5|.|TRBV12-3/TRBV12-4|TRBD1
CASSGLGTDNSNQPQHF
TGTGCCAGCAGTGGTCTAGGGACAGACAATAGCAATCAGCCCCAGCATTTT
>13|TRBJ1-1|.|TRBV7-2|TRBD1
CASSRDRVAEAFF
TGTGCCAGCAGCCGTGACAGGGTCGCTGAAGCTTTCTTT
>16|TRBJ2-1|.|TRBV20-1|TRBD2
CSARDRRLAGTGEQFF
TGCAGTGCTAGAGATCGTCGGCTAGCGGGGACGGGTGAGCAGTTCTTC
>17|TRBJ2-3|.|TRBV11-2|TRBD2
CASSLVTPGLASDTQYF
TGTGCCAGCAGCCTTGTCACCCCGGGACTAGCGTCAGATACGCAGTATTTT
>18|TRBJ1-1|few|TRBV14|.
CASSLSRSGGGRGTEAFF
TGTGCCAGCAGCCTATCCAGAAGCGGCGGGGGACGGGGCACTGAAGCTTTCTTT
>18|TRBJ1-5|once|TRBV2|TRBD1
CASSKSLLPRDRTQPQHF
TGTGCCAGCAGTAAGTCGTTACTCCCCCGGGACAGGACTCAGCCCCAGCATTTT
>15|TRBJ2-1|few|TRBV6-6|TRBD2
CASSSTGTSDNEQFF
TGTGCCAGCAGTTCAACCGGGACTAGTGATAATGAGCAGTTCTTC
>18|TRBJ2-5|.|TRBV7-9|TRBD1
CASSLDGFMDRERETQYF
TGTGCCAGCAGCTTAGATGGGTTTATGGACAGGGAGAGAGAGACCCAGTACTTC
>14|TRBJ2-5|.|TRBV19|.
CASSIALEYKTQYF
TGTGCCAGTAGTATAGCGCTCGAGTATAAGACCCAGTACTTC
>15|TRBJ2-5|many|TRBV7-2|.
CASSYGAEAEETQYF
TGTGCCAGCAGTTATGGGGCGGAGGCGGAGGAGACCCAGTACTTC
>15|TRBJ1-5|few|TRBV15|TRBD1
CATSRDRGPNQPQHF
TGTGCCACCAGCAGGGACAGGGGGCCGAATCAGCCCCAGCATTTT
>12|TRBJ2-1|few|TRBV4-1|.
CASSHLLNEQFF
TGCGCCAGCAGCCATCTTCTCAATGAGCAGTTCTTC
>15|TRBJ2-1|once|TRBV5-1|TRBD1
CASSKDRSSYNEQFF
TGCGCCAGCAGCAAGGACAGGAGCTCCTACAATGAGCAGTTCTTC
>14|TRBJ2-2|few|TRBV28|.
CASRRSGGTGELFF
TGTGCCAGTAGACGGAGCGGAGGCACCGGGGAGCTGTTTTTT
>14|TRBJ1-5|once|TRBV2|.
CASGLSGRNQPQHF
TGTGCCAGCGGGCTTTCGGGCCGTAATCAGCCCCAGCATTTT
>15|TRBJ2-7|.|TRBV6-2/TRBV6-3|.
CASSYSPTTAYEQYF
TGTGCCAGCAGTTACTCCCCCACCACCGCCTACGAGCAGTACTTC
>18|TRBJ1-6|.|TRBV6-5|TRBD1
CASSPGTGEDLTNSPLHF
TGTGCCAGCAGTCCCGGGACAGGGGAAGATCTGACCAATTCACCCCTCCACTTT
>17|TRBJ2-1|.|TRBV9|.
CASSVAVGNGKWNEQFF
TGTGCCAGCAGCGTAGCTGTGGGTAATGGGAAATGGAATGAGCAGTTCTTC
>12|TRBJ2-1|few|TRBV19|.
CASSIGGAEQFF
TGTGCCAGTAGTATAGGAGGGGCTGAGCAGTTCTTC
>14|TRBJ1-6|many|TRBV7-2|.
CASSSDWGDSPLHF
TGTGCCAGCAGCTCCGACTGGGGGGATTCACCCCTCCACTTT
>18|TRBJ2-2|few|TRBV6-5|TRBD1
CASSYRFGQGANTGELFF
TGTGCCAGCAGTTACAGGTTTGGGCAGGGGGCGAACACCGGGGAGCTGTTTTTT
>14|TRBJ2-1|many|TRBV7-2|TRBD1
CASSPQGDYNEQFF
TGTGCCAGCAGCCCCCAGGGGGACTACAATGAGCAGTTCTTC
>15|TRBJ2-1|many|TRBV11-2|.
CASSLRGYAKGEQFF
TGTGCCAGCAGCTTACGAGGTTACGCCAAAGGTGAGCAGTTCTTC
>15|TRBJ2-2|.|TRBV6-1|.
CASSRGGGKNGELFF
TGTGCCAGCAGTAGAGGGGGGGGCAAGAACGGGGAGCTGTTTTTT
>16|TRBJ2-2|few|TRBV7-2|TRBD2
CASSLLAGGPTGELFF
TGTGCCAGCAGCTTACTAGCGGGAGGGCCCACCGGGGAGCTGTTTTTT
>20|TRBJ2-3|.|TRBV2|TRBD1
CASTAGTGLGRTQRTDTQYF
TGTGCCAGCACCGCCGGGACAGGTCTGGGAAGGACACAGAGGACAGATACGCAGTATTTT
>14|TRBJ1-4|.|TRBV12-3/TRBV12-4|.
CASSVGGPDEKLFF
TGTGCCAGCAGTGTAGGAGGGCCCGATGAAAAACTGTTTTTT
>18|TRBJ2-1|.|TRBV12-3/TRBV12-4|TRBD1
CASSLGENWDRGFDEQFF
TGTGCCAGCAGTTTAGGGGAGAACTGGGACAGGGGTTTCGATGAGCAGTTCTTC
>15|TRBJ2-2|.|TRBV19|.
CASSNRGQRTGELFF
TGTGCCAGTAGTAACCGAGGACAACGCACCGGGGAGCTGTTTTTT
>14|TRBJ2-7|.|TRBV20-1|TRBD2
CSADLTSGSYEQYF
TGCAGTGCTGACCTAACTAGCGGGAGTTATGAGCAGTACTTC
>15|TRBJ1-6|.|TRBV11-2|TRBD1
CASSPITGVNSPLHF
TGTGCCAGCAGCCCAATAACAGGGGTCAATTCACCCCTCCACTTT
>15|TRBJ2-3|.|TRBV7-2|.
CASSSIVGGGDTQYF
TGTGCCAGCAGCTCCATCGTGGGAGGGGGGGATACGCAGTATTTT
>14|TRBJ2-1|.|TRBV15|.
CATSPVAVGDEQFF
TGTGCCACCAGCCCCGTCGCGGTTGGCGATGAGCAGTTCTTC
>15|TRBJ1-1|few|TRBV2|.
CASSTGTPSPTEAFF
TGTGCCAGCAGTACGGGGACCCCAAGCCCCACTGAAGCTTTCTTT
>13|TRBJ2-7|.|TRBV5-1|.
CASSLKAAYEQYF
TGCGCCAGCAGCTTGAAGGCGGCCTACGAGCAGTACTTC
>16|TRBJ1-4|.|TRBV11-2|.
CASSRRMKGRNEKLFF
TGTGCCAGCAGCCGCAGAATGAAAGGCCGCAATGAAAAACTGTTTTTT
>13|TRBJ2-4|.|TRBV20-1|.
CSGLLGAKNIQYF
TGCAGTGGTCTACTAGGAGCCAAAAACATTCAGTACTTC
>14|TRBJ1-2|.|TRBV5-4|.
CASRRLGTSDGYTF
TGTGCCAGCAGGCGGCTTGGGACTTCCGATGGCTACACCTTC
>15|TRBJ2-5|.|TRBV7-9|.
CASSSRRQGEETQYF
TGTGCCAGCAGCTCCCGGAGGCAGGGAGAAGAGACCCAGTACTTC
>15|TRBJ2-7|many|TRBV7-2|TRBD1
CASSLAGTEAYEQYF
TGTGCCAGCAGCTTAGCGGGGACAGAGGCCTACGAGCAGTACTTC